The 21 T cell receptor beta chains below come from one sample, sequenced in a study of blood T cell repertoires in COVID-19. Method: immunoSEQ multiplex PCR; TCRdb's copy keeps in-frame clones and lacks some. The top ten hold 4% to 6.5% of the sample, which has about 34,000 clones, over 90% seen once. The specimen sequenced was peripheral blood. The source of these receptors is a human donor in a cohort sampled during active COVID-19.

The chain recombines TRBV7-6 with TRBJ2-1, with 12 nucleotides matching TRBD2. Germline lookup yields CDR1 SGHVS and CDR2 FNYEAQ. This CDR3 comprises 15 residues. V was pared by 3 bases and J by 14 bases, with 11 bases of the junction left unmatched. This CDR3 reads CASSFLAGGPTLEFF. Here the CDR3 DNA reads TGTGCCAGCAGCTTCCTAGCGGGGGGGCCCACGCTTGAGTTCTTC. The whole variable domain, filled in from reference TRBV7-6 and TRBJ2-1, reads GAGVSQSPRYKVTKRGQDVALRCDPISGHVSLYWYRQALGQGPEFLTYFNYEAQQDKSGLPNDRFSAERPEGSISTLTIQRTEQRDSAMYRCASSFLAGGPTLEFFGPGTRLTVL.

The CDR3 region has the DNA TGTGCCAGTAGACGTACTAGCGGGGGGTACACAGATACGCAGTATTTT. This translates into CASRRTSGGYTDTQYF. V usage is TRBV19 and J usage is TRBJ2-3; 12 positions agree with TRBD2. V shed 6 bases and J 2 bases; nucleotides not matched to a gene: 6. The CDR3 is made up of 16 amino acids. Germline-derived CDR1 and CDR2 are LNHDA and SQIVND (reference sequence).

This clone has just a few counts. The gene calls are TRBV5-6 and TRBJ1-3; D is unclear. V was cut by 0 bases and J by 7 bases, with 11 bases left in between. CDR1 and CDR2 from the germline V gene are SGHDT and YYEEEE. This CDR3 is built from 14 residues. The CDR3 region is CASSLAPRTNTIYF. The CDR3 DNA reads as TGTGCCAGCAGCTTGGCCCCCCGGACTAACACCATATATTTT.

The CDR3 loop reads CASSFQGLNTEAFF. The CDR3, as DNA: TGTGCCAGCAGCTTCCAGGGTTTGAACACTGAAGCTTTCTTT. V gene TRBV28 combines with J gene TRBJ1-1, with D possibly matching TRBD1 (5 bases). The CDR3 runs to 14 residues. The germline V gene encodes CDR1 MDHEN and CDR2 SYDVKM. V was pared by 6 bases and J by 0 bases, with 11 bases between. Looking up the rest from reference TRBV28 and TRBJ1-1 gives the full variable domain: DVKVTQSSRYLVKRTGEKVFLECVQDMDHENMFWYRQDPGLGLRLIYFSYDVKMKEKGDIPEGYSVSREKKERFSLILESASTNQTSMYLCASSFQGLNTEAFFGQGTRLTVV.

V gene TRBV19 combines with J gene TRBJ1-5; D unresolved. Trimming stripped 6 bases from V and 3 bases from J, with 9 bases between. Germline CDR1 and CDR2: LNHDA and SQIVND (reference sequence). This CDR3 region has 13 residues. In nucleotides, the CDR3 is TGTGCCAGTAGCGGAGGATTCAATCAGCCCCAGCATTTT. It encodes CASSGGFNQPQHF.

The chain uses TRBV10-1 and TRBJ2-3; 8 nucleotides line up with TRBD1. This CDR3 spans 13 amino acids. Trimming took 7 bases from V and 4 from J; bases not matched to a gene: 4. CDR1 and CDR2 from the germline V gene are WNHNN and SYGVQD (reference sequence). The CDR3 loop is CASTQGASDTQYF. The CDR3 bases are TGCGCCAGCACCCAGGGGGCATCAGATACGCAGTATTTT.

This clone was detected only once. This sequence joins TRBV18 and TRBJ1-1; D gene ambiguous. V dropped 3 bases and J dropped 4 bases, with 12 bases sitting between them. The CDR3 has 14 amino acids. Germline CDR1 KGHSH, CDR2 LQKENI. The CDR3, as DNA: TGTGCCAGCTCACCCGTGGGAGGGAGCACTGAAGCTTTCTTT. Its protein product is CASSPVGGSTEAFF.

In its sample, this clone was seen a few times. The chain links TRBV10-1 to TRBJ2-7; no definite D call. This CDR3 region has 13 residues. CDR1 WNHNN and CDR2 SYGVQD come from the germline V gene (reference sequence). V was cut by 3 bases and J by 5 bases, with 11 bases left in between. The CDR3 region has the DNA TGCGCCAGCAGTGAATCAGGTTTCCACGAGCAGTACTTC. This codes for CASSESGFHEQYF.

This chain links TRBV6-6 with TRBJ2-1, with 9 bases identical to TRBD2. From germline, CDR1 is MNHNY and CDR2 SVGAGI (reference sequence). V was clipped by 7 bases and J by 7 bases; unmatched bases: 11. The CDR3 runs to 15 residues. This CDR3 is CASIPGASGENEQFF. Written as DNA, the CDR3 is TGTGCCAGCATCCCAGGGGCTAGCGGGGAGAATGAGCAGTTCTTC.

This rearrangement joins TRBV27 to TRBJ2-7; the match to TRBD1 covers 10 bases. The J segment lost 3 bases and the V segment lost 3 bases, leaving 2 bases of the junction unmatched. Germline CDR1 is MNHEY and CDR2 is SMNVEV (reference sequence). The CDR3 is 14 amino acids. The CDR3 nucleotides are TGTGCCAGCAGTTTCCGGGACAGGGGCTACGAGCAGTACTTC. Its protein is CASSFRDRGYEQYF.

The chain combines TRBV19 with TRBJ1-2; the match to TRBD1 covers 7 bases. V lost 7 bases and J lost 2; bases outside the gene matches: 7. The length of the CDR3 is 14 residues. Looked up from germline, CDR1 is LNHDA and CDR2 is SQIVND (reference sequence). CDR3 DNA: TGTGCCAGTACCCAGGGACAGCTAAACTATGGCTACACCTTC. Protein: CASTQGQLNYGYTF.

This chain's CDR3 is CASSLGRGRGSGYTF. DNA for the CDR3: TGTGCCAGCAGCTTAGGAAGGGGGCGCGGTTCGGGCTACACCTTC. The rearrangement uses TRBV11-3 and TRBJ1-2; 7 bases map to TRBD1. CDR1 and CDR2 from the germline V gene are SGHNT and YENEEA. V lost 1 base and J lost 8; bases outside the gene matches: 10. The CDR3 sequence is 15 residues long.

The CDR3 DNA is TGTGCCACCACCACAGGCAAAGCTAACTATGGCTACACCTTC. Encoded protein: CATTTGKANYGYTF. J is TRBJ1-2 and V is TRBV28, with D perhaps TRBD1 (5 bases). Germline assignment: CDR1 MDHEN and CDR2 SYDVKM. With 10 bases removed from V and 0 bases from J, the gap between germline ends came to 15 bases. CDR3 length equals 14 residues.

The chain couples TRBV5-1 to TRBJ2-7; D may be TRBD2 (6 bases). CDR3 length: 14 residues. Germline V gives CDR1 SGHRS, CDR2 YFSETQ. Trimming took off 4 bases at V and 7 bases at J, with 18 bases between the two ends. The DNA for the CDR3 is TGCGCCAGCAGCAATGACGGGGGTCCCCAAGAGCAGTACTTC. This gives the protein CASSNDGGPQEQYF.

The genes are TRBV9 and TRBJ1-2; TRBD1 might be the D (6 bases). CDR3 length: 13 amino acids. V lost 3 bases and J lost 5, with 11 bases in between. Germline CDR1 SGDLS, CDR2 YYNGEE. CDR3 protein: CASSDRQEYGYTF. Written as DNA, the CDR3 is TGTGCCAGCAGCGATCGACAGGAGTATGGCTACACCTTC.

The J gene is TRBJ1-5, the V gene TRBV19; no reliable D call. Trimming removed 3 bases from V and 4 bases from J, with 22 bases in between. Germline assignment: CDR1 LNHDA and CDR2 SQIVND (reference sequence). The CDR3 has 18 residues. CDR3 loop: CASSMEGIWGLTNQPQHF. The CDR3, as DNA: TGTGCCAGTAGTATGGAGGGAATATGGGGTCTCACAAATCAGCCCCAGCATTTT.

V usage is TRBV14 and J usage is TRBJ1-2; 7 bases are a match to TRBD1. The germline gives CDR1 SGHDN, CDR2 FVKESK. Unmatched junction bases numbered 6, after V lost 0 bases and J lost 5 bases. The CDR3 contains 15 residues. CDR3 residues: CASSQDDRVGYGYTF. CDR3 bases: TGTGCCAGCAGCCAAGATGACAGGGTAGGATATGGCTACACCTTC. Full variable domain (missing parts from reference TRBV14 and TRBJ1-2): EAGVTQFPSHSVIEKGQTVTLRCDPISGHDNLYWYRRVMGKEIKFLLHFVKESKQDESGMPNNRFLAERTGGTYSTLKVQPAELEDSGVYFCASSQDDRVGYGYTFGSGTRLTVV.

V is TRBV24-1 and J is TRBJ2-1; 11 bases fit TRBD1. Germline V gives CDR1 KGHDR, CDR2 SFDVKD. J gave up 6 bases and V 2 bases, and 2 bases lay outside the gene matches. The length of the CDR3 is 15 residues. For the CDR3, the DNA is TGTGCCACCAGTGATTCCGGGACAGGGGGCAATGAGCAGTTCTTC. Amino acids: CATSDSGTGGNEQFF.

Written as DNA, the CDR3 is TGCGCCAGCAGCCAAGATAGGCGGGTGGAGTTCTTC. Encoded protein: CASSQDRRVEFF. V usage is TRBV4-1 and J usage is TRBJ2-1; D is possibly TRBD2 (5 bases). Germline assignment: CDR1 MGHRA and CDR2 YSYEKL. This CDR3 is 12 amino acids long. V was pared by 0 bases and J by 14 bases, with 11 bases between.

This clone has just one count. This sequence joins TRBV6-4 and TRBJ2-3; a possible D gene is TRBD1 (6 bases). Germline CDR1 reads MRHNA; CDR2 reads SNTAGT. V was trimmed by 7 bases and J by 4 bases, leaving 12 bases between them. The CDR3 runs to 13 residues. CDR3 DNA: TGTGCCAGCACCGCAGGGGACCCAGATACGCAGTATTTT. This encodes CASTAGDPDTQYF.

V usage is TRBV9 and J usage is TRBJ2-3; D possibly corresponds to TRBD1 (5 bases). This CDR3 spans 16 amino acids. Trimming shortened V by 4 bases and J by 0 bases, and 15 bases separated the two germline ends. The germline CDR1 and CDR2 sequences are SGDLS and YYNGEE. CDR3 residues: CASSPKVGASTDTQYF. Here the CDR3 DNA reads TGTGCCAGCAGCCCTAAAGTTGGGGCTAGCACAGATACGCAGTATTTT.